The next 9 T cell receptor beta chains were all read from a single sample in a study of shared clonotypes between healthy human individuals. Naive CD8 cells comprised CD45RO-negative, CCR7-positively selected cells, excluding terminally differentiated effector memory CD45RA+ cells. Assay used: immunoSEQ multiplex PCR; TCRdb lists only in-frame clones, some missing. The data contain 1.5 million to 2.5 million clones, 85% to 95% of them singletons. The material sequenced was naive CD8+ T cells sorted from blood. Source of these receptors: a man aged 18 to 30 in good health.

This clone was found once. CDR3 loop: CASSVDGSGITYEQYF. The CDR3 DNA reads as TGTGCCAGCAGCGTAGATGGTAGCGGGATTACCTACGAGCAGTACTTC. The chain recombines TRBV9 with TRBJ2-7; the match to TRBD2 covers 8 bases. This CDR3 region has 16 residues. The V gene end was trimmed by 0 bases and the J gene end by 2 bases; junction bases not matched to a gene: 7. Germline V gene data show CDR1 as SGDLS and CDR2 as YYNGEE.

The chain joins TRBV4-3 to TRBJ2-1; 9 nucleotides agree with TRBD2. Looked up from germline, CDR1 is LGHNA and CDR2 is YSLEER. Unmatched junction bases numbered 5, after V lost 2 bases and J lost 9 bases. The CDR3 has 14 amino acids. The CDR3 DNA sequence: TGCGCCAGCAGCCAATTAGCGGGAGCGGTTGAGCAGTTCTTC. Translated: CASSQLAGAVEQFF.

The genes are TRBV15 and TRBJ1-5; 11 positions agree with TRBD1. The CDR3 length is 16 residues. The V gene end was trimmed by 6 bases and the J gene end by 2 bases; junction bases not matched to a gene: 6. Germline V CDR1 and CDR2: LNHNV, YYDKDF (reference sequence). Written as DNA, the CDR3 is TGTGCCACCAGTAAAGGACAGGGGGCGGGCAATCAGCCCCAGCATTTT. As protein: CATSKGQGAGNQPQHF. Full variable domain (missing parts from reference TRBV15 and TRBJ1-5): DAMVIQNPRYQVTQFGKPVTLSCSQTLNHNVMYWYQQKSSQAPKLLFHYYDKDFNNEADTPDNFQSRRPNTSFCFLDIRSPGLGDTAMYLCATSKGQGAGNQPQHFGDGTRLSIL.

This clone was observed a single time. The chain uses TRBV4-1 and TRBJ1-2, with D uncertain. The V end lost 0 bases, the J end lost 8 bases, and 13 bases lay between the germline ends. Looked up from germline, CDR1 is MGHRA and CDR2 is YSYEKL. The CDR3 is made up of 14 amino acids. DNA of the CDR3: TGCGCCAGCAGCCAAGACGAGGGATTCGACGGCTACACCTTC. This encodes CASSQDEGFDGYTF.

This chain links TRBV28 with TRBJ1-3; the D gene is possibly TRBD1 (5 bases). Germline-derived CDR1 and CDR2 are MDHEN and SYDVKM. The CDR3 totals 14 residues. Between the trimmed V and J ends, which lost 0 bases and 4 bases, there was a span of 7 bases. The CDR3 loop is CASSLWGGGNTIYF. The CDR3 coding sequence is TGTGCCAGCAGTTTATGGGGGGGAGGAAACACCATATATTTT.

In regard to this clone: This CDR3 is also generated by other DNA sequences in the sample. The chain is built from TRBV7-8 and TRBJ2-2; TRBD2 aligns across 13 bases. From germline, CDR1 is SGHVS and CDR2 FQNEAQ. The CDR3 has 15 residues. The junction had 3 bases not matched to a gene; V was cut back by 5 bases and J by 6 bases. The CDR3 DNA reads TGTGCCAGCAGCCCTGGACTAGCGGGAGCCGGGGAGCTGTTTTTT. It specifies CASSPGLAGAGELFF.

Note on this clone: The sample holds other DNA sequences that translate to the same CDR3. The gene calls are TRBV13 and TRBJ2-7, with a weak D call TRBD2 (6 bases). The CDR3 sequence is 14 residues long. The V and J ends lost 3 bases and 0 bases respectively, with 9 bases between them. CDR1 and CDR2 (germline): PRHDT, FYEKMQ (reference sequence). The CDR3 sequence is CASSLRGGSYEQYF. DNA for the CDR3: TGTGCCAGCAGCTTGAGGGGAGGCTCCTACGAGCAGTACTTC.

This clone was counted a few times. The rearrangement joins TRBV5-4 to TRBJ1-1; D is unresolved. V lost 9 bases, J lost 4 bases, and 10 bases lay in between. Germline CDR1 SGHNT, CDR2 YYREEE (reference sequence). The CDR3 has 11 residues. CDR3 nucleotides: TGTGCCAACGGGGTAGGCACTGAAGCTTTCTTT. This sequence encodes CANGVGTEAFF. Full variable domain (remainder filled in from reference TRBV5-4 and TRBJ1-1): ETGVTQSPTHLIKTRGQQVTLRCSSQSGHNTVSWYQQALGQGPQFIFQYYREEENGRGNFPPRFSGLQFPNYSSELNVNALELDDSALYLCANGVGTEAFFGQGTRLTVV.

V usage is TRBV2 and J usage is TRBJ2-1; D not certain. The V gene's germline CDR1 is SNHLY and CDR2 FYNNEI. Trimming took off 3 bases at V and 4 bases at J, with 10 bases between the two ends. The CDR3 length is 14 residues. The CDR3 loop is CASSELRGYNEQFF. In nucleotides, the CDR3 is TGTGCCAGCAGTGAGCTCAGAGGATACAATGAGCAGTTCTTC.